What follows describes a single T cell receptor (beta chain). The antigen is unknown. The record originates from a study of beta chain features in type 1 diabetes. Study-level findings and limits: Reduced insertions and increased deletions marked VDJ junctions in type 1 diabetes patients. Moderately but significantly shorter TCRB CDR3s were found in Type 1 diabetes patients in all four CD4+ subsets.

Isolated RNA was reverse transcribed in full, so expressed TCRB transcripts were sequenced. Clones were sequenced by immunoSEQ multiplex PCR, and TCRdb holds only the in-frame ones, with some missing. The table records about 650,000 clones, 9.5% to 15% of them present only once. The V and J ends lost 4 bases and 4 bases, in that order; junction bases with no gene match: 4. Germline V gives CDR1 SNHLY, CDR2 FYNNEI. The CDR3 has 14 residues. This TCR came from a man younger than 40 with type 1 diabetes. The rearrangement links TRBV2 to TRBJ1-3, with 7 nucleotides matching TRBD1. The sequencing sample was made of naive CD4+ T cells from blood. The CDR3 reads CASSGDRAGNTIYF. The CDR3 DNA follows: TGTGCCAGCAGTGGGGACAGAGCGGGAAACACCATATATTTT.